The 7 T cell receptor beta chains below come from one sample, sequenced in a study of memory CD4+ T cells and cytomegalovirus serostatus. Sequenced by immunoSEQ multiplex PCR; TCRdb stores in-frame clones only, minus some. The data show tens of thousands of clones, approximately 77% seen once. The sort gate was single viable CD3+CD4+CD8-CD45RO+ cells for memory CD4+ T cells. Source material: memory CD4+ T cells from blood. The origin of the receptors is an adult in good health and CMV-seronegative. Some clones in this sample may be carry-over from other donors' samples.

This clone was recorded once. The chain has TRBV4-2 and TRBJ1-5; possibly TRBD1 for D (6 bases). CDR1 is LGHNA, CDR2 YNFKEQ, per germline. The CDR3 contains 14 residues. V gave up 1 base and J gave up 6 bases, with 10 bases separating them. The CDR3 DNA reads as TGTGCCAGCAGCCAAGCGAAGACAGGTCAGCCCCAGCATTTT. As protein: CASSQAKTGQPQHF.

V is TRBV5-1 and J is TRBJ1-3; D gene ambiguous. The CDR3 totals 14 residues. CDR1 is SGHRS, CDR2 YFSETQ, per germline. The germline V and J ends were trimmed by 0 bases and 0 bases, with 4 bases remaining between them. The CDR3 loop is CASSLGTSGNTIYF. CDR3 in DNA: TGCGCCAGCAGCTTGGGGACCTCTGGAAACACCATATATTTT.

Only one count was recorded for this clone. V and J are TRBV9 and TRBJ1-3; 7 bases fit TRBD1. Germline assignment: CDR1 SGDLS and CDR2 YYNGEE. This CDR3 contains 12 residues. V was clipped by 4 bases and J by 10 bases; unmatched bases: 5. The chain's CDR3 is CASSPQTGTIYF. For the CDR3, the DNA is TGTGCCAGCAGCCCTCAGACAGGGACCATATATTTT.

This clone was picked up one time. The J gene is TRBJ2-1, the V gene TRBV30; 13 nucleotides align to TRBD2. There are 17 residues in the CDR3. J lost 7 bases, V lost 7 bases, and 16 bases had no gene match. Germline V gives CDR1 GTSNPN, CDR2 SVGIG (reference sequence). In DNA, the CDR3 is TGTGCCTCCAAAGGGGGGGCCGGGACTAGCGGGAAGAATGAGCAGTTCTTC. Its protein product is CASKGGAGTSGKNEQFF.

CDR3 sequence reads: CASSLPGASGETQYF. The CDR3 DNA sequence: TGTGCCAGCAGTTTACCGGGGGCGAGCGGAGAGACCCAGTACTTC. V and J are TRBV28 and TRBJ2-5; TRBD1 or TRBD2 may be the D gene (6 bases each). V lost 2 bases to trimming and J lost 4 bases, with 14 bases between them. The CDR3 extends over 15 amino acids. Per germline, CDR1 MDHEN and CDR2 SYDVKM.

The chain has TRBV5-4 and TRBJ2-1, with D maybe TRBD2 (6 bases). The ends were cut back, 4 bases at V and 7 bases at J, with 18 bases in the middle. Per the germline V gene, CDR1 is SGHNT and CDR2 is YYREEE (reference sequence). The CDR3 contains 15 residues. CDR3 amino acids: CASSPGGGYGNEQFF. The CDR3 nucleotides are TGTGCCAGCAGCCCTGGAGGAGGGTATGGTAATGAGCAGTTCTTC.

The V and J genes are TRBV6-6 and TRBJ2-1; D not certain. V was clipped by 7 bases and J by 8 bases, with 21 bases between them. Germline CDR1 MNHNY, CDR2 SVGAGI (reference sequence). This CDR3 spans 15 amino acids. CDR3: CASTPRAPSPDEQFF. DNA of the CDR3: TGTGCCAGCACCCCCCGGGCCCCCAGCCCCGATGAGCAGTTCTTC.